The T cell receptor (beta chain) described here comes from a study of T cell changes during pregnancy in multiple sclerosis (dated by TCRdb to about 2019). For the wider study: Changes in the T cell repertoire over the course of pregnancy were examined in this study in women with multiple sclerosis.

A few counts support this clone. The antigen it binds to is not known. Base-call qualities are not available, and no considerably larger clone is one nucleotide away. Other DNA sequences in the same sample also yield this CDR3. Including the terminal cysteine and phenylalanine, the CDR3 comprises 18 residues. Of the read, only the CDR3 DNA is kept; its 54 bases are in frame from base 1. Trimming removed 4 bases from V and 1 base from J; the gene matches leave 8 bases unexplained. In the germline V gene (reference sequence), CDR1 corresponds to MNHEY and CDR2 to SMNVEV. Library preparation was by the immunoSEQ multiplex PCR assay. Imported from immuneACCESS, the table was reduced by TCRdb to in-frame sequences with V and J called. These copies leave out some clones; in studies compared against another copy, an unresolved V gene accounts for under half, and the cause of the remainder is not known. Within this sample are approximately 57,000 clones, with 91% of them counted one time only. The biggest ten clones account for about 3.7% of the sample.

The TCR comes from a female donor in good health, enrolled as a control in a pregnancy study. The material sequenced was peripheral blood, taken after pregnancy. The chain was built from TRBV27 and TRBJ2-7, and 15 junction bases match TRBD2. The DNA is as follows: TGTGCCAGCAGTTACCCCAGGACTAGCGGGAGGGAATCCTACGAGCAGTACTTC. Translated, it gives CASSYPRTSGRESYEQYF.